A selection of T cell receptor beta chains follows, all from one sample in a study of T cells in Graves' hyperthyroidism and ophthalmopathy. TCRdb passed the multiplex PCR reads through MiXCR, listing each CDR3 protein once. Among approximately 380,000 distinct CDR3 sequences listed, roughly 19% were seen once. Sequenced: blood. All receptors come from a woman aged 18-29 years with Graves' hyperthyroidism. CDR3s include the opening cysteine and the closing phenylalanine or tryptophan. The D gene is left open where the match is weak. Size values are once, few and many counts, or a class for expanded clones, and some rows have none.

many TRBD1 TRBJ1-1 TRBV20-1 TGCAGTGCTAGCCCTCCGCAGGGGGGAAGGAACACTGAAGCTTTCTTT CSASPPQGGRNTEAFF
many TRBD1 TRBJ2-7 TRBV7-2 TGTGCCAGCAGCTTAGCCCAGGGGGCTAACTACGAGCAGTACTTC CASSLAQGANYEQYF
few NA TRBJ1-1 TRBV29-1 TGCAGCGTTGAGTTTACTGGGGCGAGGCGTGCTTTCTTT CSVEFTGARRAFF
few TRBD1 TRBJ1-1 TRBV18 TGTGCCAGCTCACGGGACAGGGGCCAGCGGGACACTGAAGCTTTCTTT CASSRDRGQRDTEAFF
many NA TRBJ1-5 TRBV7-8 TGTGCCAGCAGCTTAGCGCTCGGGGATCAGCCCCAGCATTTT CASSLALGDQPQHF
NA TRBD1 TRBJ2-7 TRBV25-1 TGTGCCAGCAATCCAACAGGGGGCGACTTCCACGAGCAGTACTTC CASNPTGGDFHEQYF
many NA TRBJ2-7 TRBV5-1 TGTGCCAGCAGTTTAGATGGTTACGAGCAGTACTTC CASSLDGYEQYF
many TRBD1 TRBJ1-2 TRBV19 TGTGCCAGTGAACCGGGACAGGGTAACTATGGCTACACCTTC CASEPGQGNYGYTF
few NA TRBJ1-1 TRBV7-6 TGTGCCAGCAGCACGGGGGGGGCCGGGGACACTGAAGCTTTCTTT CASSTGGAGDTEAFF
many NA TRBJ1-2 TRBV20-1 TGCAGTGCCTACCCTCCCGGGCAGGAAGCCTATGGCTACACCTTC CSAYPPGQEAYGYTF
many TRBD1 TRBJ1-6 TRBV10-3 TGTGCCATAGGACAGGGGAATTCACCCCTCCACTTT CAIGQGNSPLHF
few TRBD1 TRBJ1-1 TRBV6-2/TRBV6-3 TGTGCCAGCATTTACAGGGGGCAAATGAACACTGAAGCTTTCTTT CASIYRGQMNTEAFF
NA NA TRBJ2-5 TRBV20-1 TGCAGTGCTAGACCCGATGGTGTGTCAGGGCGAAGACAAGAGACCCAGTACTTC CSARPDGVSGRRQETQYF
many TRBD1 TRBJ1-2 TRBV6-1 TGTGCCAGCAGTGGAAACCGGGACAGGGGGGTCGGCTACACCTTC CASSGNRDRGVGYTF
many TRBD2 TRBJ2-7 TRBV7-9 TGTGCCAGCTCGGGGGGGCCTGACTACGAGCAGTACTTC CASSGGPDYEQYF
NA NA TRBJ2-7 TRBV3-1 TGTGCCAGCAGCCAACTTGGAAGGGACGAGCAGTACTTC CASSQLGRDEQYF
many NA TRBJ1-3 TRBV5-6 TGTGCCAGCAGCTTGAGGGCGGACTACTCTGGAAACACCATATATTTT CASSLRADYSGNTIYF
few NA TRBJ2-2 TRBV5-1 TGCGCCAGCAGCGCCGGACCCGCGAACACCGGGGAGCTGTTTTTT CASSAGPANTGELFF
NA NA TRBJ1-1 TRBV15 TGTGCCACCAGCGCTCGGGACTCCACATTAGCTTTCTTT CATSARDSTLAFF
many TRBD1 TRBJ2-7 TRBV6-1 TGTGCCAGCGTCTTTACGGGACAGGGGGCGCGGGAGCAGTACTTC CASVFTGQGAREQYF
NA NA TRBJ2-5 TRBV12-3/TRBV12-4 TGTGCCAGCAGTTACGGCAGGGACGTGGAGACCCAGTACTTC CASSYGRDVETQYF
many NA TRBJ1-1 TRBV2 TGTGCCAGCTCGGGAAGGGACGCTGAAGCTTTCTTT CASSGRDAEAFF
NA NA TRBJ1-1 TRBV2 TGTGCCAGCAGAGAGGGGATTGAAGCTTTCTTT CASREGIEAFF
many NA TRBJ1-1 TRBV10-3 TGTGCCATCAGTGAGTCGTCCGGGACCCCTGAAGCTTTCTTT CAISESSGTPEAFF